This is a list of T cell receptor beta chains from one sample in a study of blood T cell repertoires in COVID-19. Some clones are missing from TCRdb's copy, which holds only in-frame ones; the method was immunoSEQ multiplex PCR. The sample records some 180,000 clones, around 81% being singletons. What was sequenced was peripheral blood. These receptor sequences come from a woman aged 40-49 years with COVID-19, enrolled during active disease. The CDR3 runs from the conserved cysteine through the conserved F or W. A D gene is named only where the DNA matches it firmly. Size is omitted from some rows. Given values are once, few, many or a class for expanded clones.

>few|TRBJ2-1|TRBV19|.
TGTGCCAGTAGCCAGCAGGGTAGCTCCTACAATGAGCAGTTCTTC
CASSQQGSSYNEQFF
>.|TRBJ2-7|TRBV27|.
TGTGCCAGCAGTCTAAAACAGGGTAGCTACGAGCAGTACTTC
CASSLKQGSYEQYF
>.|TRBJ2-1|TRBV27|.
TGTGCCAGCAGTATCCAGGGACTCTATGAGCAGTTCTTC
CASSIQGLYEQFF
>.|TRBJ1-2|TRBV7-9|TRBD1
TGTGCCAGCAGCTCACAGGGGGCTGGGGGCTACACCTTC
CASSSQGAGGYTF
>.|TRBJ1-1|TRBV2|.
TGTGCCAGCAGTGCAGTAATGAACACTGAAGCTTTCTTT
CASSAVMNTEAFF
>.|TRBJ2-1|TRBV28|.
TGTGCCAGGGGACACCTTTTGAATGAGCAGTTCTTC
CARGHLLNEQFF
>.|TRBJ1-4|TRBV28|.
TGTGCCAGCAGTTTTGACGGGAAGACTAATGAAAAACTGTTTTTT
CASSFDGKTNEKLFF
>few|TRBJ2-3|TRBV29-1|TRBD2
TGCAGCGTAAACGGACTAGCGGGAATAGATACGCAGTATTTT
CSVNGLAGIDTQYF
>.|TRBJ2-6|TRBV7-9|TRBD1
TGTGCCAGCAGCTTGTATGGGACAGGAATTGCTGGGGCCAACGTCCTGACTTTC
CASSLYGTGIAGANVLTF
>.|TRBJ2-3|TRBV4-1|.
TGCGCCAGCAGCTACCGCCGGGGAAACACAGATACGCAGTATTTT
CASSYRRGNTDTQYF
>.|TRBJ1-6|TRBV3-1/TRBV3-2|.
TGTGCCAGCAGCCAACCAGGGGCTAATTCACCCCTCCACTTT
CASSQPGANSPLHF
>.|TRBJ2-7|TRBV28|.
TGTGCCAGCAGTCTCCGGGGGTCCAACGAGCAGTACTTC
CASSLRGSNEQYF
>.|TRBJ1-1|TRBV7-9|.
TGTGCCAGCAGCACACCTTCACAGGGTAGGACTGAAGCTTTCTTT
CASSTPSQGRTEAFF
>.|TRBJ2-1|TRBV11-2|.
TGTGCCAGCAGCTACCGACAGGAGTCCTACAATGAGCAGTTCTTC
CASSYRQESYNEQFF
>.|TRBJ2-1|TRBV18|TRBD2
TGTGCCAGCTCACCGGATCGTGTCGGACTAGCAGATGAGAATGAGCAGTTCTTC
CASSPDRVGLADENEQFF
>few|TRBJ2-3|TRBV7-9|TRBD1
TGTGCCAGCAGCTTAGCGCTCGGCAGGGGGGATACGCAGTATTTT
CASSLALGRGDTQYF
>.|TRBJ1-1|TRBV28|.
TGTGCCAGCAGTTTTGGTTCCAGTAACATCAGGTCTTTCTTT
CASSFGSSNIRSFF
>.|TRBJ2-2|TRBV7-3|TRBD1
TGTGCCAGCAGCGTGGACAGGGGGCGGAACGGGGAGCTGTTTTTT
CASSVDRGRNGELFF
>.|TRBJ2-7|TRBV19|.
TGTGCCAGTAGTATTGGACTTAGATACGAGCAGTACTTC
CASSIGLRYEQYF
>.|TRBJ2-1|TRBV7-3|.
TGTGCCAGCAGCTTCAACGGGAGAAACAATGAGCAGTTCTTC
CASSFNGRNNEQFF
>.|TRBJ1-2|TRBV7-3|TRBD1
TGTGCCAGCAGCTTACAGGGGGGTGGTTCTGGCTACACCTTC
CASSLQGGGSGYTF
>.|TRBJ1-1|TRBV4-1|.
TGCGCCAGCAGCCGCAGGGGAGACACTGAAGCTTTCTTT
CASSRRGDTEAFF
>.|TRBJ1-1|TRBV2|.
TGTGCCAGCAGCATAACCGGGACACCGAACACTGAAGCTTTCTTT
CASSITGTPNTEAFF
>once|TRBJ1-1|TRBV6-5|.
TGTGCCAGCAGTTACTCGTTGCACAGAGTGAATACTGAAGCTTTCTTT
CASSYSLHRVNTEAFF
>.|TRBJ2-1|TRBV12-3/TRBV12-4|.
TGTGCCAGCAGTTTAGCCCAGTACAATGAGCAGTTCTTC
CASSLAQYNEQFF
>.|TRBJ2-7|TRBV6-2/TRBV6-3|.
TGTGCCAGCAGTTATGGGCTCTACGAGCAGTACTTC
CASSYGLYEQYF
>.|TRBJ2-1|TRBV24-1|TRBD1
TGTGCCACCAGTGATCCGAGACAGGGGGCGGGTGAGCAGTTCTTC
CATSDPRQGAGEQFF
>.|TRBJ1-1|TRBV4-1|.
TGCGCCAGCAGCCAAGACCCCCTAGACGGGTCGAGGAACACTGAAGCTTTCTTT
CASSQDPLDGSRNTEAFF
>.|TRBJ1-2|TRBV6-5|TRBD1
TGTGCCAGCAGGAGACAGGGGATTTACTATGGCTACACCTTC
CASRRQGIYYGYTF
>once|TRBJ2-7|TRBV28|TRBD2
TGTGCCAGCAGGACGGGACTAGCGGGGCTTATCGTGCAGTACTTC
CASRTGLAGLIVQYF
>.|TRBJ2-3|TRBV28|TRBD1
TGTGCCAGCAGCACCCCCCGGACAGGGCGCACAGATACGCAGTATTTT
CASSTPRTGRTDTQYF
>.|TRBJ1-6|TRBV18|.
TGTGCCAGCACGCCGGGGGAGGGCTCACCCCTCCACTTT
CASTPGEGSPLHF
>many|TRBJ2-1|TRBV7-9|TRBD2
TGTGCCAGCAGACGTCGGACTAGCAGTAACAATGAGCAGTTCTTC
CASRRRTSSNNEQFF
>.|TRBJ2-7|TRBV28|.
TGTGCCAGCAGTTTTGATAGACAGGTCTCCTACGAGCAGTACTTC
CASSFDRQVSYEQYF
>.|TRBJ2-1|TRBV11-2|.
TGTGCCAGCAGCACCTGGACAGAGAACAATGAGCAGTTCTTC
CASSTWTENNEQFF
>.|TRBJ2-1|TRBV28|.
TGTGCCAGCAGTTTATCGGGGAATGAGCAGTTCTTC
CASSLSGNEQFF
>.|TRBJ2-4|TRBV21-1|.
TGTGCCAGCAGCACTACTAAGAGGGGGAGGGCCCGGCCAAACATTCAGTACTTC
CASSTTKRGRARPNIQYF
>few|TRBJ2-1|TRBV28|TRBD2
TGTGCCAGCAGTTTAGGAGGCGGGAGAGCAGTCTACAATGAGCAGTTCTTC
CASSLGGGRAVYNEQFF
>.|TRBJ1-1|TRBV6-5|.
TGTGCCAGCAAAGGGACTCAGAACACTGAAGCTTTCTTT
CASKGTQNTEAFF
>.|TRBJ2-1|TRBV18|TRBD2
TGTGCCAGCTCACCCGACCCAATAGCGGGAGGGGCTTCGGGATTCTTC
CASSPDPIAGGASGFF
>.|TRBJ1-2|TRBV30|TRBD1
TGTGCCTATCTTATTAGGGGGCGAGAAGCCATCGGCTACACCTTC
CAYLIRGREAIGYTF
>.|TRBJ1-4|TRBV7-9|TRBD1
TGTGCCAGCAGCTCCGGACAGGGGCAGAATGAAAAACTGTTTTTT
CASSSGQGQNEKLFF
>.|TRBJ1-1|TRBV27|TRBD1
TGTGCCAGCAGTTTTCTAGACAGGGGTAACACTGAAGCTTTCTTT
CASSFLDRGNTEAFF
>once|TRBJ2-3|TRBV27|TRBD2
TGTGCCAGCAGTTACCTAGCGGGGGGAACAGATACGCAGTATTTT
CASSYLAGGTDTQYF
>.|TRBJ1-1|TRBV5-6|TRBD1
TGTGCCAGCAGCGAGGGACAGACTGAAGCTTTCTTT
CASSEGQTEAFF
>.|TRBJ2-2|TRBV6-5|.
TGTGCCAGCAGCCCCAGTGTGGCCGGGGAGCTGTTTTTT
CASSPSVAGELFF
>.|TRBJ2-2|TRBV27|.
TGTGCCAGCAGGGGAGAAGCCCTCGTCACCGGGGAGCTGTTTTTT
CASRGEALVTGELFF
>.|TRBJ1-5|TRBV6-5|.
TGTGCCAGCACCCTGGGCAGGGGCGATCAGCCCCAGCATTTT
CASTLGRGDQPQHF